Below are 28 T cell receptor beta chains sequenced from a single sample in a study of CD8+ T cells in alopecia areata. Following RNA extraction, reverse transcription yielded cDNA that acted as the sequencing template. Measured with immunoSEQ multiplex PCR; TCRdb has only the in-frame clones, and not every one. The sample contains roughly 200,000 clones, 63% of which appear only once. The source material was CD4+ T cells sorted from blood, sampled at week 0. The source of these receptors is a human donor with alopecia areata.

The chain combines TRBV29-1 with TRBJ2-7; D remains unclear. Germline CDR1 and CDR2: SQVTM and ANQGSEA. CDR3 length equals 12 residues. V gave up 5 bases and J gave up 3 bases, with 11 bases separating them. The CDR3 loop is CSVIGVRYEQYF. The CDR3 DNA reads TGCAGCGTTATTGGTGTACGCTACGAGCAGTACTTC.

The J gene is TRBJ2-7, the V gene TRBV11-3, with TRBD1 identical over 10 bases. The length of the CDR3 is 14 residues. Per the germline V gene, CDR1 is SGHNT and CDR2 is YENEEA. Unmatched junction bases numbered 2, after V lost 4 bases and J lost 2 bases. The CDR3 DNA sequence: TGTGCCAGCAGCTCGACAGGGGGCCCCTACGAGCAGTACTTC. It encodes CASSSTGGPYEQYF. The whole variable domain, remainder taken from reference TRBV11-3 and TRBJ2-7, is EAGVVQSPRYKIIEKKQPVAFWCNPISGHNTLYWYLQNLGQGPELLIRYENEEAVDDSQLPKDRFSAERLKGVDSTLKIQPAELGDSAVYLCASSSTGGPYEQYFGPGTRLTVT.

The gene calls are TRBV29-1 and TRBJ2-1; no firm D call. The CDR3 runs 13 residues. The germline CDR1 and CDR2 sequences are SQVTM and ANQGSEA. The germline V and J ends were trimmed by 0 bases and 5 bases, with 8 bases remaining between them. In DNA form, the CDR3 reads TGCAGCGTTGAAGAATGGGAAGACAATGAGCAGTTCTTC. It encodes CSVEEWEDNEQFF.

The CDR3 sequence: CASSATTAAWTEAFF. The CDR3 DNA reads TGTGCCAGCAGCGCAACGACAGCCGCCTGGACTGAAGCTTTCTTT. The chain links TRBV9 to TRBJ1-1, with D possibly TRBD1 on 5 matching bases. Trimming removed 3 bases from V and 5 bases from J, with 17 bases in between. This CDR3 is 15 amino acids long. Germline CDR1 is SGDLS and CDR2 is YYNGEE.

The chain joins TRBV7-9 to TRBJ2-5; no definite D call. From germline, CDR1 is SEHNR and CDR2 FQNEAQ (reference sequence). The CDR3 loop spans 12 amino acids. Between the trimmed V and J ends, which lost 7 bases and 0 bases, there was a span of 6 bases. This CDR3 reads CASIGYQETQYF. In DNA, the CDR3 is TGTGCCAGCATTGGGTACCAAGAGACCCAGTACTTC.

Details on this clone: The junction departs from the called germline gene at one end, perhaps through a read error. The chain joins TRBV6-1 to TRBJ2-2; 10 bases match TRBD2. This CDR3 is 16 amino acids long. The germline V gene encodes CDR1 MNHNS and CDR2 SASEGT. The CDR3 here is CASREAGGPNTGELFF. DNA of the CDR3: TGTGCCAGCAGAGAAGCGGGGGGGCCTAACACCGGGGAGCTGTTTTTT.

This chain links TRBV4-2 with TRBJ1-1, with 9 bases identical to TRBD1. Trimming took 6 bases from V and 10 from J; bases not matched to a gene: 9. The CDR3 loop spans 13 amino acids. In germline, CDR1 is LGHNA, CDR2 YNFKEQ. CDR3: CASRYGQGTLAFF. As DNA, the CDR3 is TGTGCCAGCAGATACGGACAGGGGACTTTAGCTTTCTTT.

This clone was observed a handful of times. Other DNA sequences in this specimen translate into the identical CDR3. The CDR3 DNA is TGTGCCAGCAGTCTAGACAGGGGAAATCAGCCCCAGCATTTT. It specifies CASSLDRGNQPQHF. The J gene is TRBJ1-5, the V gene TRBV7-2; TRBD1 matches at 8 bases. The germline CDR1 and CDR2 sequences are SGHTA and FQGNSA. The CDR3 spans 14 residues. The V gene end was trimmed by 6 bases and the J gene end by 4 bases; junction bases not matched to a gene: 5.

The V gene is TRBV7-2, the J gene TRBJ2-4, with 12 nucleotides matching TRBD2. The V and J ends lost 5 bases and 7 bases, in that order; junction bases with no gene match: 3. CDR1 SGHTA and CDR2 FQGNSA come from the germline V gene. This CDR3 has 14 residues. CDR3: CASSPTSGGNIQYF. CDR3 coding DNA: TGTGCCAGCAGCCCGACTAGCGGGGGCAACATTCAGTACTTC. Full variable domain (missing parts from reference TRBV7-2 and TRBJ2-4): GAGVSQSPSNKVTEKGKDVELRCDPISGHTALYWYRQSLGQGLEFLIYFQGNSAPDKSGLPSDRFSAERTGGSVSTLTIQRTQQEDSAVYLCASSPTSGGNIQYFGAGTRLSVL.

The chain couples TRBV25-1 to TRBJ1-1, with a tentative D call TRBD1 (6 bases). Between the trimmed V and J ends, which lost 5 bases and 1 base, there was a span of 8 bases. The CDR3 extends over 13 amino acids. CDR1 and CDR2 (germline): MGHDK, SYGVNS. CDR3 coding DNA: TGTGCCAGCAGTTCGACAGGGAACACTGAAGCTTTCTTT. This translates into CASSSTGNTEAFF.

The chain uses TRBV4-3 and TRBJ2-5; D is undetermined. The CDR3 spans 15 residues. Between the trimmed V and J ends, which lost 0 bases and 0 bases, there was a span of 8 bases. The germline V gene has CDR1 LGHNA and CDR2 YSLEER. CDR3 in amino acids: CASSQDTEYQETQYF. CDR3 sequence (DNA): TGCGCCAGCAGCCAAGATACAGAGTACCAAGAGACCCAGTACTTC.

The V and J genes are TRBV14 and TRBJ1-1; D unclear. Germline V lookup: CDR1 SGHDN, CDR2 FVKESK. Trimming removed 5 bases from V and 1 base from J, with 14 bases in between. CDR3 size: 15 residues. Here the CDR3 reads CASSVSLGGNTEAFF. The CDR3 bases are TGTGCCAGCAGCGTCTCTTTGGGAGGGAACACTGAAGCTTTCTTT.

V and J are TRBV2 and TRBJ1-5; D is uncertain. The germline V gene encodes CDR1 SNHLY and CDR2 FYNNEI. This CDR3 has 12 amino acids. The germline V and J ends were trimmed by 4 bases and 10 bases, with 11 bases remaining between them. The chain's CDR3 is CASSARGSPQHF. Written as DNA, the CDR3 is TGTGCCAGCAGTGCCCGAGGTTCCCCCCAGCATTTT. Supplemented by reference TRBV2 and TRBJ1-5, the full variable domain reads EPEVTQTPSHQVTQMGQEVILRCVPISNHLYFYWYRQILGQKVEFLVSFYNNEISEKSEIFDDQFSVERPDGSNFTLKIRSTKLEDSAMYFCASSARGSPQHFGDGTRLSIL.

Note on this clone: The identical CDR3 is also encoded by other nucleotide sequences in the sample. The chain links TRBV29-1 to TRBJ2-2; no clear D. The CDR3 has 12 residues. Germline loops: CDR1 SQVTM, CDR2 ANQGSEA. V lost 3 bases and J 2 bases, leaving 4 bases between the germline ends. CDR3 in DNA: TGCAGCGTTGATAGAAACACCGGGGAGCTGTTTTTT. Translated: CSVDRNTGELFF.

The chain employs TRBV7-2 and TRBJ2-5, with 7 bases aligning to TRBD2. J was trimmed by 2 bases and V by 5 bases; bases with no gene match: 5. The CDR3 has 14 amino acids. The germline CDR1 and CDR2 sequences are SGHTA and FQGNSA. CDR3 residues: CASSASGGQETQYF. The CDR3 DNA sequence: TGTGCCAGCAGCGCCTCGGGGGGACAAGAGACCCAGTACTTC.

The V call is TRBV29-1, the J call TRBJ2-7; 10 bases align to TRBD1. Per the germline V gene, CDR1 is SQVTM and CDR2 is ANQGSEA. V shed 7 bases, J shed 0 bases, and the junction held 9 bases outside the gene matches. The length of the CDR3 is 15 residues. The CDR3 region has the DNA TGCAGCGCCTCCGGGACAGGGGTAAGCTCCTACGAGCAGTACTTC. Encoded protein: CSASGTGVSSYEQYF.

This clone was observed a handful of times. This chain connects TRBV30 to TRBJ1-5, with 7 bases identical to TRBD1. With 3 bases clipped from V and 9 bases from J, the junction kept 11 bases outside the gene matches. Germline V CDR1 and CDR2: GTSNPN, SVGIG (reference sequence). The length of the CDR3 is 14 residues. CDR3 DNA: TGTGCCTGGAGCCCACAGGGGATGTTACGGCCCCAGCATTTT. Translating gives CAWSPQGMLRPQHF.

This rearrangement joins TRBV30 to TRBJ2-3; D remains ambiguous. Trimming removed 3 bases from V and 4 bases from J, with 8 bases in between. This CDR3 is built from 12 residues. Germline values: CDR1 GTSNPN, CDR2 SVGIG (reference sequence). In DNA form, the CDR3 reads TGTGCCTGGAGCTTAGCAGCAGATACGCAGTATTTT. This gives the protein CAWSLAADTQYF.

V is TRBV5-1 and J is TRBJ2-3, with 12 bases lining up with TRBD2. Per the germline V gene, CDR1 is SGHRS and CDR2 is YFSETQ. J lost 4 bases, V lost 4 bases, and 4 bases had no gene match. CDR3 length equals 15 residues. CDR3 DNA: TGCGCCAGCAGCGGGGGACTAGCGGGTGCAGATACGCAGTATTTT. This translates into CASSGGLAGADTQYF.

The sample holds a few counts of this clone. V gene TRBV4-3 combines with J gene TRBJ2-3; D might be TRBD1 or TRBD2, each matching 6 bases. In germline, CDR1 is LGHNA, CDR2 YSLEER. The ends were cut back, 0 bases at V and 9 bases at J, with 16 bases in the middle. This CDR3 comprises 15 residues. In nucleotides, the CDR3 is TGCGCCAGCAGCCAAGATCGGGACGGAGGGGGAACGCAGTATTTT. Residues: CASSQDRDGGGTQYF.

In its sample, this clone was seen a few times. CDR3 residues: CAITLQGREGYTF. CDR3 bases: TGTGCCATCACCCTACAGGGGCGGGAGGGCTACACCTTC. The chain uses TRBV6-1 and TRBJ1-2; 7 nucleotides match TRBD1. V lost 10 bases to trimming and J lost 8 bases; unmatched junction nucleotides: 13. In germline, CDR1 is MNHNS, CDR2 SASEGT. The CDR3 length is 13 residues.

This clone has only a few counts. Additional DNA sequences in this sample encode the identical CDR3. J is TRBJ1-1 and V is TRBV20-1; D unclear. The CDR3 runs to 11 residues. V gave up 0 bases and J gave up 2 bases, with 1 base separating them. Germline V gene lookup returns CDR1 DFQATT and CDR2 SNEGSKA (reference sequence). DNA for the CDR3: TGCAGTGCTAGAGAAAACACTGAAGCTTTCTTT. Translation gives CSARENTEAFF.

The table lists this clone with a count of one. This sequence joins TRBV2 and TRBJ2-7; perhaps TRBD1 as D (6 bases). The CDR3 is 14 amino acids. Trimming removed 5 bases from V and 0 bases from J, with 11 bases in between. Germline CDR1 is SNHLY and CDR2 is FYNNEI. Here the CDR3 reads CASSLDSFSYEQYF. The CDR3 DNA is TGTGCCAGCAGTCTGGACAGTTTCTCCTACGAGCAGTACTTC.

This chain uses TRBV27 with TRBJ2-2; TRBD2 aligns across 9 bases. The trim removed 3 bases at V and 3 bases at J, leaving 2 bases unmatched. Germline V gene data show CDR1 as MNHEY and CDR2 as SMNVEV (reference sequence). This CDR3 is 15 amino acids long. The CDR3 region is CASSLSGGYTGELFF. In DNA form, the CDR3 reads TGTGCCAGCAGTTTGAGCGGGGGGTACACCGGGGAGCTGTTTTTT.

The rearrangement links TRBV9 to TRBJ2-2; the D gene is possibly TRBD1 (6 bases). V dropped 5 bases and J dropped 1 base, with 15 bases sitting between them. This CDR3 is 16 amino acids long. Per germline, CDR1 SGDLS and CDR2 YYNGEE. CDR3 sequence reads: CASSSAGTKNTGELFF. As DNA, the CDR3 is TGTGCCAGCAGTTCTGCCGGGACAAAGAACACCGGGGAGCTGTTTTTT. Complete variable domain (other parts from reference TRBV9 and TRBJ2-2): DSGVTQTPKHLITATGQRVTLRCSPRSGDLSVYWYQQSLDQGLQFLIQYYNGEERAKGNILERFSAQQFPDLHSELNLSSLELGDSALYFCASSSAGTKNTGELFFGEGSRLTVL.

This clone was observed a handful of times. This chain joins TRBV29-1 and TRBJ1-1, with TRBD1 identical over 9 bases. Trimming at V came to 5 bases and at J to 3 bases, leaving 7 bases not matched to a gene. The length of the CDR3 is 14 residues. Germline CDR1 reads SQVTM; CDR2 reads ANQGSEA. CDR3 coding DNA: TGCAGCGTTACTTCGGGACAGGGATACACTGAAGCTTTCTTT. It yields the protein CSVTSGQGYTEAFF.

The chain links TRBV7-2 to TRBJ2-2; D unclear. Germline CDR1 is SGHTA and CDR2 is FQGNSA. This CDR3 region has 12 residues. V was shortened by 5 bases and J by 0 bases, with 1 base between the two germline ends. CDR3 coding DNA: TGTGCCAGCAGCACGAACACCGGGGAGCTGTTTTTT. It translates to CASSTNTGELFF.

The rearrangement joins TRBV19 to TRBJ1-5, with D uncertain. The V end lost 6 bases, the J end lost 8 bases, and 14 bases lay between the germline ends. The CDR3 length is 13 residues. Germline CDR1 and CDR2: LNHDA and SQIVND (reference sequence). The CDR3 here is CASSPRATEPQHF. CDR3 nucleotide sequence: TGTGCCAGTAGCCCGCGGGCGACGGAGCCCCAGCATTTT. Combining the CDR3 with reference TRBV19 and TRBJ1-5 gives the whole variable domain DGGITQSPKYLFRKEGQNVTLSCEQNLNHDAMYWYRQDPGQGLRLIYYSQIVNDFQKGDIAEGYSVSREKKESFPLTVTSAQKNPTAFYLCASSPRATEPQHFGDGTRLSIL.